This is a list of T cell receptor beta chains from one sample in a study of long-term antiretroviral therapy in people with HIV. The data were produced by immunoSEQ multiplex PCR, yet TCRdb's version contains in-frame clones alone and is incomplete. The repertoire holds 6,400 or so clones, with almost 75% as singletons. The sample here was unsorted PBMCs, taken 0.2 years after starting antiretroviral therapy. These receptors came from a man aged 35 to 55 with HIV. The CDR3 runs from the conserved cysteine through the conserved F or W. Fields, in order: CDR3 length, J gene, V gene, CDR3 protein.

14	TRBJ2-5	TRBV28	CASSSTGGLETQYF
13	TRBJ1-3	TRBV7-9	CASTVPLGDTIYF
15	TRBJ2-3	TRBV9	CASTPGGSATDTQYF
13	TRBJ1-2	TRBV6-4	CASSDSTGRGYTF
12	TRBJ1-1	TRBV5-4	CASSNQNTEAFF
15	TRBJ1-2	TRBV4-2	CASSLGAGSNYGYTF
13	TRBJ1-1	TRBV19	CASEDRVNTEAFF
15	TRBJ2-1	TRBV10-3	CAISYSGGYDNEQFF
13	TRBJ2-4	TRBV5-4	CATSLGDENIQYF
17	TRBJ2-7	TRBV6-1	CASSEPPDRVFSYEQYF
17	TRBJ2-3	TRBV5-4	CASSLELAGVGTDTQYF
14	TRBJ1-5	TRBV19	CASRGNEPGGSQHF
15	TRBJ2-7	TRBV15	CATAPGTGISYEQYF
16	TRBJ1-5	TRBV5-8	CASSDRQGYSNQPQHF
15	TRBJ1-2	TRBV6-1	CACTGQVTTNYGYTF
15	TRBJ2-3	TRBV13	CASSRLAWGTDTQYF
14	TRBJ1-1	TRBV19	CASSIGTGNTEAFF
15	TRBJ2-3	TRBV5-1	CASSPGAVGGDTQYF
15	TRBJ1-1	TRBV7-3	CASSSVGGSYTEAFF
11	TRBJ1-1	TRBV2	CASSEKAEAFF
13	TRBJ2-3	TRBV27	CASRGAPTDTQYF
18	TRBJ1-2	TRBV5-1	CASSLSRDSGGMIYGYTF
12	TRBJ1-2	TRBV5-6	CASSRTAYGYTF
12	TRBJ2-3	TRBV7-9	CASSSPLDTQYF
16	TRBJ1-1	TRBV6-5	CASSSGSGQGWAEAFF
17	TRBJ2-2	TRBV5-1	CASSSSVTGVSAGELFF
14	TRBJ1-2	TRBV27	CASSPSGFVYGYTF
15	TRBJ1-2	TRBV11-2	CASSPGTGLNYGYTF
14	TRBJ1-2	TRBV4-1	CASSQDQINYGYTF
17	TRBJ2-5	TRBV5-1	CASSLGDGGGLQETQYF